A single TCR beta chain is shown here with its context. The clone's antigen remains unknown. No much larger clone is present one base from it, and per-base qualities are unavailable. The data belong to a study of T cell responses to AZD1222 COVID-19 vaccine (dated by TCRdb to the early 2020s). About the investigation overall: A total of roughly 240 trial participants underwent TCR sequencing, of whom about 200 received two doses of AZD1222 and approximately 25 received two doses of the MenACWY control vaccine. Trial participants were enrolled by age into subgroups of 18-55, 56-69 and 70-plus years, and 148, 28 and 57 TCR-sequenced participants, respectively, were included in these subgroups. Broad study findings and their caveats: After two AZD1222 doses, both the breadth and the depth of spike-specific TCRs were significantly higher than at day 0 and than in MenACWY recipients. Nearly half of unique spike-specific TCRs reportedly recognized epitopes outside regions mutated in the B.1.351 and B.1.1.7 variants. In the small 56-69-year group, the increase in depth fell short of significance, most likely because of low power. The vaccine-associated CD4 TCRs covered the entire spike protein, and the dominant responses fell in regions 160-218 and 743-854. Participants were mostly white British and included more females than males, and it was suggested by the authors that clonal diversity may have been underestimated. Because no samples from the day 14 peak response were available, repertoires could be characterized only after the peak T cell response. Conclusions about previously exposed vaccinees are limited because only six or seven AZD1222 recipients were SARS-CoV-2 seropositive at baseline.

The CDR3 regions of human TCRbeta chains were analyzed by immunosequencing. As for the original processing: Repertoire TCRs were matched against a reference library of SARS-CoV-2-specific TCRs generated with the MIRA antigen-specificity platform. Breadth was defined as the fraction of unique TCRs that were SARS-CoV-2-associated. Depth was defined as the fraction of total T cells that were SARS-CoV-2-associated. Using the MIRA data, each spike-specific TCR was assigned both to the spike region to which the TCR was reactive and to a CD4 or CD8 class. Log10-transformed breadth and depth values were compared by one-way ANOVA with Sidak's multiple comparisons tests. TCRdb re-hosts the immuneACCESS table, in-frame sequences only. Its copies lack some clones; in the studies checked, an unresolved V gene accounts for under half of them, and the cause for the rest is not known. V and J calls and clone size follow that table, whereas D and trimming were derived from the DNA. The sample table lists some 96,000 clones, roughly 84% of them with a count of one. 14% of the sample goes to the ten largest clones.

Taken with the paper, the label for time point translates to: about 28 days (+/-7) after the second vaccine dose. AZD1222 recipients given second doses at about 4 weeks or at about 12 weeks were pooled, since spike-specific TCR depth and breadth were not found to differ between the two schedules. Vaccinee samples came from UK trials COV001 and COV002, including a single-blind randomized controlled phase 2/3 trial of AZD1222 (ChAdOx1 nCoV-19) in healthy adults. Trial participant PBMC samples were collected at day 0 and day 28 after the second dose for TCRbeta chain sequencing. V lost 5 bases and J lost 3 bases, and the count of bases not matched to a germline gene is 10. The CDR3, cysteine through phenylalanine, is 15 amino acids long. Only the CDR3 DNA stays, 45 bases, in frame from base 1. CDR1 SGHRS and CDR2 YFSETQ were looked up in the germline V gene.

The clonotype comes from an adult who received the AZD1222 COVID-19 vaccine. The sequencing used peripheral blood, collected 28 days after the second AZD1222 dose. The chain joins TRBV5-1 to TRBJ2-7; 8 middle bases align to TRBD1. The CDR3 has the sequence CASRSTGGSSYEQYF. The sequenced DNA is TGCGCCAGCAGATCCACAGGGGGTAGTAGCTACGAGCAGTACTTC.